A single TCR beta chain is shown here with its context. Its specificity is unknown. CDR3 length equals 15 residues. Germline V gene sequence: CDR1 GTSNPN, CDR2 SVGIG (reference sequence). V was clipped by 5 bases and J by 6 bases, with 20 bases between them. These data originate in a study of OX40 agonist ivuxolimab in advanced cancers. Whole-study findings and limits: Averaging showed that CD8+ T cells had more expanded clones than CD4+ did. Partial responders at 0.1-3.0 mg/kg showed near-lowest clonal expansion.

Sequencing used immunoSEQ multiplex PCR; TCRdb keeps in-frame clones, though not all of them. The data hold some 42,000 clones, with roughly nine tenths observed a single time. The clonotype was recovered from an adult with an advanced solid tumor such as melanoma, head and neck, liver or kidney cancer. This rearrangement joins TRBV30 to TRBJ2-1; D might be TRBD1 or TRBD2, each matching 5 bases. The sequences come from CD4+ or CD8+ T cells sorted from blood, collected in a trial of the OX40 agonist ivuxolimab. The CDR3 region is CAWAPPGSGGNEQFF. The DNA for the CDR3 is TGTGCCTGGGCCCCCCCAGGGTCCGGAGGCAATGAGCAGTTCTTC.